This T cell receptor beta chain was retrieved from a study of blood T cell repertoires in COVID-19. Study-level information: Specimens from acute and convalescent COVID-19 originated in the United States, Italy and Spain. Sample material is recorded as cDNA or gDNA derived from T cells, B-cell-depleted T cells, or PBMCs.

The CDR3 contains 12 residues. The V gene lost 8 bases and the J gene lost 6 bases, with 11 bases spanning the gap. CDR1 and CDR2 (germline): MNHEY, SVGAGI. In the authors' methods: Nucleated cell number was recorded as an estimate derived from reference gene primer amplification. The repertoire was sequenced with immunoSEQ multiplex PCR; TCRdb's copy has only in-frame clones and lacks some. V, J and clone size were drawn from that table, and D and trimming were deduced from the DNA. The table has about 270,000 clones, roughly nine tenths seen once. The chain joins TRBV6-5 to TRBJ2-1; no definite D call. The clonotype originates from a man aged 35 to 55 with active or convalescent COVID-19. The sample comprised peripheral blood. The CDR3 DNA follows: TGTGCCAGCTCCCGGCCGGGCAATGAGCAGTTCTTC. Translating it yields CASSRPGNEQFF.